The 18 T cell receptor beta chains reported below all come from one sample, sequenced in a study of blood T cell repertoires in COVID-19. The assay was immunoSEQ multiplex PCR, and TCRdb's table has in-frame clones only and misses some. The sample lists under 300,000 clones; about nine tenths were seen once. The sequenced sample consisted of PBMCs or T cells enriched from blood (not recorded which). Receptor source: a woman between 35 and 50 years old with acute COVID-19.

V gene TRBV6-2 or TRBV6-3 combines with J gene TRBJ1-2, with 7 nucleotides matching TRBD1. This CDR3 has 15 amino acids. The V gene's germline CDR1 is MNHEY and CDR2 SVGEGT. V lost 2 bases and J lost 2; bases outside the gene matches: 5. CDR3 residues: CASSYRDSENYGYTF. The CDR3 coding sequence is TGTGCCAGCAGTTACCGGGACAGTGAGAACTATGGCTACACCTTC.

This clone was picked up one time. The chain joins TRBV10-1 to TRBJ1-2; D not certain. Trimming left V 2 bases short and J 1 base short, with 5 bases between. CDR3 length: 13 residues. Germline V gives CDR1 WNHNN, CDR2 SYGVQD (reference sequence). Written as DNA, the CDR3 is TGCGCCAGCAGTGAGGCCGGTAACTATGGCTACACCTTC. Its translation: CASSEAGNYGYTF.

On this clone: The junction differs from germline at one of its ends, possibly a read error. The V and J genes are TRBV7-7 and TRBJ2-1; D may be TRBD2 (6 bases). This CDR3 has 15 amino acids. Germline V CDR1 and CDR2: SSHAT, FNYEAQ (reference sequence). The CDR3, as DNA: TGTGCTAGCAGCTTAGAGGCCTTTCGGGAGAATGAGCAGTTCTTC. Translation gives CASSLEAFRENEQFF. Full variable domain (missing parts from reference TRBV7-7 and TRBJ2-1): GAGVSQSPRYKVTKRGQDVTLRCDPISSHATLYWYQQALGQGPEFLTYFNYEAQPDKSGLPSDRFSAERPEGSISTLTIQRTEQRDSAMYRCASSLEAFRENEQFFGPGTRLTVL.

V and J are TRBV5-5 and TRBJ2-5; a weak D match, TRBD1 (6 bases). Germline V CDR1 and CDR2: SGHKS, YYEKEE (reference sequence). Trimming stripped 4 bases from V and 5 bases from J, with 15 bases between. The CDR3 is 14 amino acids. In DNA form, the CDR3 reads TGTGCCAGCAGCCTTGCAGGGGCTGAGGAGACCCAGTACTTC. Residues: CASSLAGAEETQYF.

The gene calls are TRBV14 and TRBJ1-2; D gene uncertain. From germline, CDR1 is SGHDN and CDR2 FVKESK. With 4 bases removed from V and 6 bases from J, the gap between germline ends came to 12 bases. The CDR3 consists of 13 residues. CDR3 sequence (DNA): TGTGCCAGCAGCCCCCGGATGGGAGATGGCTACACCTTC. It is translated as CASSPRMGDGYTF.

The chain links TRBV10-3 to TRBJ2-1, with 11 bases fitting TRBD2. Germline CDR1 ENHRY, CDR2 SYGVKD. There are 14 residues in the CDR3. Germline trimming cut 6 bases from V and 10 bases from J; bases unmatched to any gene: 8. The CDR3: CAIRTTLAGEEQFF. The CDR3 nucleotides read TGTGCCATCAGGACAACACTAGCGGGAGAAGAGCAGTTCTTC.

This chain links TRBV9 with TRBJ2-7; D possibly corresponds to TRBD1 (5 bases). V lost 1 base and J 9 bases, leaving 5 bases between the germline ends. The CDR3 runs 10 residues. CDR1 and CDR2 (germline): SGDLS, YYNGEE. CDR3 DNA sequence: TGTGCCAGCAGCGTAAGGGGGCAGTACGTC. Translating it yields CASSVRGQYV.

V gene TRBV5-4 combines with J gene TRBJ2-5, with 8 bases matching TRBD1. Germline CDR1 reads SGHNT; CDR2 reads YYREEE (reference sequence). J gave up 4 bases and V 5 bases, and 4 bases lay outside the gene matches. This CDR3 region has 13 residues. CDR3 DNA sequence: TGTGCCAGCAGGCCTCAGGGGGCAGAGACCCAGTACTTC. Protein: CASRPQGAETQYF.

V usage is TRBV6-5 and J usage is TRBJ1-1, with D possibly TRBD1 on 6 matching bases. The CDR3 consists of 13 residues. Trimming shortened V by 5 bases and J by 3 bases, and 10 bases separated the two germline ends. Germline V lookup: CDR1 MNHEY, CDR2 SVGAGI. The CDR3 loop reads CASSTTGYTEAFF. The CDR3 bases are TGTGCCAGCAGTACCACAGGGTACACTGAAGCTTTCTTT.

J is TRBJ2-2 and V is TRBV20-1; D is uncertain. The V end was cut by 2 bases, the J end by 7 bases, with 5 bases between. The CDR3 extends over 11 amino acids. Germline V gene data show CDR1 as DFQATT and CDR2 as SNEGSKA (reference sequence). This chain's CDR3 is CSARRGGELFF. The CDR3 DNA reads TGCAGTGCTAGAAGAGGCGGGGAGCTGTTTTTT.

The V gene is TRBV2, the J gene TRBJ2-7; maybe TRBD1 (7 bases). The CDR3 loop spans 13 amino acids. Trimming took 5 bases from V and 4 from J, leaving 12 bases between them. Germline V gives CDR1 SNHLY, CDR2 FYNNEI. The CDR3 region is CASSYRGLYEQYF. The CDR3 DNA is TGTGCCAGCAGTTACAGGGGACTGTACGAGCAGTACTTC.

This chain joins TRBV6-6 and TRBJ1-5, with TRBD1 identical over 8 bases. The J segment lost 2 bases and the V segment lost 5 bases, leaving 5 bases of the junction unmatched. Germline assignment: CDR1 MNHNY and CDR2 SVGAGI (reference sequence). The CDR3 sequence is 15 residues long. The CDR3 is CASSIRQGRNQPQHF. The CDR3 DNA reads as TGTGCCAGCAGTATAAGACAGGGGCGCAATCAGCCCCAGCATTTT.

This clone was counted between two and nine times. The chain carries TRBV18 and TRBJ1-1, with a possible D match to TRBD1 (6 bases). The CDR3 length is 14 residues. Germline CDR1 and CDR2: KGHSH and LQKENI. Deletions cut 4 bases from V and 1 base from J, with 10 bases between. The CDR3 region is CASSLSQGNTEAFF. The CDR3 DNA reads as TGTGCCAGCTCACTTTCACAGGGGAACACTGAAGCTTTCTTT.

This sequence joins TRBV5-1 and TRBJ1-1; TRBD1 is a possible D gene (6 bases). There are 17 residues in the CDR3. Trimming pared 5 bases from V and 2 bases from J, leaving 22 bases between. Germline V gene sequence: CDR1 SGHRS, CDR2 YFSETQ. The CDR3 protein is CASRPTNFAGANTEAFF. In DNA form, the CDR3 reads TGCGCCAGCAGGCCCACGAACTTCGCGGGGGCTAACACTGAAGCTTTCTTT.

This clone came up a few times. The gene calls are TRBV18 and TRBJ1-1; possibly TRBD1 for D (5 bases). Per the germline V gene, CDR1 is KGHSH and CDR2 is LQKENI. V was pared by 3 bases and J by 5 bases, with 13 bases between. The CDR3 covers 14 residues. The CDR3 region is CASSPGPLGTEAFF. The CDR3 DNA sequence: TGTGCCAGCTCACCGGGGCCCCTCGGGACTGAAGCTTTCTTT.

The table lists this clone with many counts. V gene TRBV7-9 combines with J gene TRBJ1-2; weak D call: TRBD1 (5 bases). V was clipped by 5 bases and J by 6 bases, with 22 bases between them. The CDR3 has 16 amino acids. CDR1 is SEHNR and CDR2 is FQNEAQ in the germline V gene (reference sequence). CDR3 bases: TGTGCCAGCAGCCTAGAATCGCTGGGGGGGTTCCATGGCTACACCTTC. Protein: CASSLESLGGFHGYTF.

This clone was seen a single time. This chain joins TRBV7-2 and TRBJ2-1; 11 positions match TRBD1. Trimming at V came to 4 bases and at J to 6 bases, leaving 8 bases not matched to a gene. Germline V gene lookup returns CDR1 SGHTA and CDR2 FQGNSA. The CDR3 sequence is 16 residues long. The CDR3 is CASSSAPGTGGNEQFF. Here the CDR3 DNA reads TGTGCCAGCAGCTCCGCCCCGGGGACAGGGGGCAATGAGCAGTTCTTC.

The gene calls are TRBV14 and TRBJ2-5, with TRBD1 identical over 9 bases. V shed 4 bases and J 5 bases; nucleotides not matched to a gene: 11. CDR3 size: 16 residues. Germline V lookup: CDR1 SGHDN, CDR2 FVKESK. The CDR3 is CASSPLITGGVETQYF. The CDR3 DNA is TGTGCCAGCAGCCCACTAATCACAGGGGGCGTTGAGACCCAGTACTTC.